This TCR beta chain was recovered during a study of cytomegalovirus exposure and HLA in healthy donors. Regarding this clone: The antigen remains unidentified.

The trim removed 4 bases at V and 4 bases at J, leaving 5 bases unmatched. Germline V gives CDR1 SGHKS, CDR2 YYEKEE (reference sequence). The CDR3 runs to 15 residues. Regarding the study as a whole: It is likely that the observed cluster of highly shared sequence variants was a sequencing artifact. Later analysis identified a missense DCLRE1C variant that was linked to TCR beta V- and J-gene trimming. Later analysis identified around 15,000 TCR beta sequences associated with HLA alleles, using a false discovery rate threshold of 0.05.

The PCR contained 60 Vbeta and 13 Jbeta primers. The method was immunoSEQ multiplex PCR; TCRdb's version includes in-frame clones alone and lacks a portion of them. The sample consists of 150,000 or so clones, 60% to 85% of them appearing once. This TCR was recovered from a man aged 40-49 years in good health and CMV-seropositive. Sequenced material: PBMCs. This chain connects TRBV5-5 to TRBJ2-3; 11 bases align to TRBD2. This CDR3 is CASSPLAGGPDTQYF. As DNA, the CDR3 is TGTGCCAGCAGCCCATTAGCGGGAGGGCCAGATACGCAGTATTTT.